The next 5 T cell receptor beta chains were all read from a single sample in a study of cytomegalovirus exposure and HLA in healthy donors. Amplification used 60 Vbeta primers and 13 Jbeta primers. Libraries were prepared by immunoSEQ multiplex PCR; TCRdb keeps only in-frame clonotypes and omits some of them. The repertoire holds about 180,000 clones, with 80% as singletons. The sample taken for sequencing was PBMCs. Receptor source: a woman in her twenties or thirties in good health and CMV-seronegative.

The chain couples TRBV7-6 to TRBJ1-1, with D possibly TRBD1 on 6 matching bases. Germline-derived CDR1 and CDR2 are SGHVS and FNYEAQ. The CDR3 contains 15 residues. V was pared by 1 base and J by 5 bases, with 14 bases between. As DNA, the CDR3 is TGTGCCAGCAGCTTAGACAGGGAGGGTTGGACTGAAGCTTTCTTT. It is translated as CASSLDREGWTEAFF.

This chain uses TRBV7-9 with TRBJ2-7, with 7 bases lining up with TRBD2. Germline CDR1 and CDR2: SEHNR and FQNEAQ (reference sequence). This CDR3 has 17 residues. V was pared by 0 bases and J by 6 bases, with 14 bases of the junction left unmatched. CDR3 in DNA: TGTGCCAGCAGCTTAGCCACGGGATTGGGGAGGGAAGGCGAGCAGTACTTC. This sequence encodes CASSLATGLGREGEQYF.

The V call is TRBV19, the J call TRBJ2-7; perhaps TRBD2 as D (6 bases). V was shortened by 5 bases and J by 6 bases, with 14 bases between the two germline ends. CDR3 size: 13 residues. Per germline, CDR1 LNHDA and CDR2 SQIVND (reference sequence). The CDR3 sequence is CASSLEGISEQYF. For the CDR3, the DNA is TGTGCCAGTAGTTTGGAGGGTATTAGCGAGCAGTACTTC.

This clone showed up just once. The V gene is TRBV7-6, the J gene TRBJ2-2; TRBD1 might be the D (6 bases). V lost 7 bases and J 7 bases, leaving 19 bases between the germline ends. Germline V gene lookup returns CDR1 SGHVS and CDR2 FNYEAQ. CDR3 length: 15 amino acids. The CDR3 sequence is CASTRLPGDGGELFF. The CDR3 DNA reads TGTGCCAGCACGCGCCTACCAGGGGATGGCGGGGAGCTGTTTTTT.

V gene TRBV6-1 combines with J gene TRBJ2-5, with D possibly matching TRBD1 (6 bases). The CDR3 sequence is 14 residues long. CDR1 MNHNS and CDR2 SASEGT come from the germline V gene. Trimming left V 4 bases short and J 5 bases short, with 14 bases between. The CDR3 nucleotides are TGTGCCAGCAGTGCATTGCACAGGGTTGAGACCCAGTACTTC. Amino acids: CASSALHRVETQYF.